The 5 T cell receptor beta chains reported below all come from one sample, sequenced in a study of shared clonotypes between healthy human individuals. TCRdb's copy holds only in-frame clones and misses some; the assay was immunoSEQ multiplex PCR. This table holds about 2.4 million clones, around 90% found once. The sample consisted of naive CD4+ T cells sorted from blood. This sample's subset: CD45RA+ positively selected. These receptors were taken from a man aged 18 to 29 in good health.

The rearrangement links TRBV4-1 to TRBJ1-5, with TRBD1 matching over 7 bases. The CDR3 length is 16 residues. V dropped 4 bases and J dropped 0; count of bases not matched to a gene: 6. CDR1 is MGHRA and CDR2 is YSYEKL in the germline V gene. CDR3 region: CASSRTTGDSNQPQHF. The CDR3 DNA sequence: TGCGCCAGCAGCCGAACCACAGGGGATAGCAATCAGCCCCAGCATTTT.

J is TRBJ1-2 and V is TRBV28; D might be TRBD1 (5 bases). V gave up 2 bases and J gave up 8 bases, with 12 bases separating them. This CDR3 contains 13 residues. Germline V gene sequence: CDR1 MDHEN, CDR2 SYDVKM. This CDR3 is CASSLALGPGYTF. The DNA for the CDR3 is TGTGCCAGCAGTTTAGCGTTGGGGCCCGGCTACACCTTC.

On this clone: The same CDR3 is also encoded by other DNA sequences in this sample. V and J are TRBV5-4 and TRBJ1-4, with a tentative D call TRBD1 (5 bases). The CDR3 spans 14 residues. V lost 0 bases, J lost 4 bases, and 7 bases lay in between. Looked up from germline, CDR1 is SGHNT and CDR2 is YYREEE (reference sequence). The CDR3 DNA follows: TGTGCCAGCAGCTTGGGACAGCGTAATGAAAAACTGTTTTTT. Protein product: CASSLGQRNEKLFF.

This clone was seen once. The chain carries TRBV19 and TRBJ2-2; 8 bases match TRBD1. Germline CDR1 LNHDA, CDR2 SQIVND (reference sequence). This CDR3 contains 15 residues. V shed 4 bases and J 0 bases; nucleotides not matched to a gene: 1. In DNA, the CDR3 is TGTGCCAGTAGTAGGGGACAGGCGAACACCGGGGAGCTGTTTTTT. This codes for CASSRGQANTGELFF.

The J gene is TRBJ2-2, the V gene TRBV4-1, with 8 bases lining up with TRBD1. The CDR3 totals 15 residues. V was pared by 0 bases and J by 7 bases, with 4 bases of the junction left unmatched. In germline, CDR1 is MGHRA, CDR2 YSYEKL. CDR3 loop: CASSQEWTGNGELFF. In nucleotides, the CDR3 is TGCGCCAGCAGCCAAGAATGGACAGGGAACGGGGAGCTGTTTTTT.